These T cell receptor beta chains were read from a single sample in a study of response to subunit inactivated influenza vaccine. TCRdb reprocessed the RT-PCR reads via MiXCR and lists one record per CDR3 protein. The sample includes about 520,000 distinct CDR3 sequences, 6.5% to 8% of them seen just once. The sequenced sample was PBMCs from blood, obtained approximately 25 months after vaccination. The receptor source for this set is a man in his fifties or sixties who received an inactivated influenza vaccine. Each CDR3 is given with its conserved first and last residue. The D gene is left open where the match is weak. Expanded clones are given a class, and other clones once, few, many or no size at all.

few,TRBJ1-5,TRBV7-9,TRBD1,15,TGTGCCAGCAGCCCGTCGGGACAGGGATATCAGCCCCAGCATTTT,CASSPSGQGYQPQHF
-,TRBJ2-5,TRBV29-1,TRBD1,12,TGCAGCGTGATACAGGGGTCAGAGACCCAGTACTTC,CSVIQGSETQYF
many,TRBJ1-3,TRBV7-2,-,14,TGTGCCAGCAGCTTAGGGGCAGCTGGAAACACCATATATTTT,CASSLGAAGNTIYF
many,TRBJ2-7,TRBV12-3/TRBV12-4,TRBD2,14,TGTGCCAGCAGTTTACGACTAGCGGGGGACGAGCAGTACTTC,CASSLRLAGDEQYF
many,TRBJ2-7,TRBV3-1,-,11,TGTGCCAGCAGCCAAGCCCACGAGCAGTACTTC,CASSQAHEQYF
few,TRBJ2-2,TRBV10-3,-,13,TGTGCCACCAGGCCCGGGGACACCGGGGAGCTGTTTTTT,CATRPGDTGELFF
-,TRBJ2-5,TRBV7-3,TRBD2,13,TGTGCCAGCAGCCCCGGGACTAGCAAGACCCAGTACTTC,CASSPGTSKTQYF
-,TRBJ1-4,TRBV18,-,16,TGTGCCAGCTCACCACGGCGGGCTACATCTAATGAAAAACTGTTTTTT,CASSPRRATSNEKLFF
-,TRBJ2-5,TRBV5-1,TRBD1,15,TGCGCCAGCAGCCGGGACAGGGCGTACCAAGAGACCCAGTACTTC,CASSRDRAYQETQYF
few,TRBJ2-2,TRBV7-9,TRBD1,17,TGTGCCAGCAGCCTGAGCCCGGGACAGGGGAACACCGGGGAGCTGTTTTTT,CASSLSPGQGNTGELFF
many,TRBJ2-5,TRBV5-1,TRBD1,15,TGCGCCAGCAGCTACCAGACAGGGGTAGATGTGACCCAGTACTTC,CASSYQTGVDVTQYF